Included here is one T cell receptor (beta chain) sequence, with context. This sample was included in a study of blood T cell repertoires in COVID-19. Study as a whole: COVID-19 samples collected from the United States, Italy and Spain covered acute and convalescent phases.

Germline values: CDR1 LGHNT, CDR2 FRNRAP. Trimming stripped 6 bases from V and 1 base from J, with 9 bases between. The CDR3 is made up of 13 amino acids. Profiled with immunoSEQ multiplex PCR; TCRdb holds only in-frame clones, not every one. The table includes about 130,000 clones, around 82% detected once. This clonotype was obtained from a woman younger than 45 who had recovered from COVID-19. V is TRBV12-5 and J is TRBJ1-1, with D perhaps TRBD1 (5 bases). The sequenced sample consisted of peripheral blood. The CDR3, as DNA: TGTGCTAGTGGGCTGACAGAGAACACTGAAGCTTTCTTT. Encoded protein: CASGLTENTEAFF.